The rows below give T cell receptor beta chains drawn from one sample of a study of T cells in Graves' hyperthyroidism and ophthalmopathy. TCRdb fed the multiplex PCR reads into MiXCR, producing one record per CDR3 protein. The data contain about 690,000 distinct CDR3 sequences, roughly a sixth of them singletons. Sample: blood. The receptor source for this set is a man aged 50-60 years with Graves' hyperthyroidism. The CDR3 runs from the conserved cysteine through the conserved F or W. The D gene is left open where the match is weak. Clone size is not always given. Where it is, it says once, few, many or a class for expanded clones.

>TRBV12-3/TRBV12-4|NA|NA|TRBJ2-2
CASSSRTYTGELFF
TGTGCCAGCAGTTCGAGGACCTACACCGGGGAGCTGTTTTTT
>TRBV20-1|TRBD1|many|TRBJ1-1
CSARDNGGAGTALEAFF
TGCAGTGCTAGAGATAATGGAGGCGCCGGGACAGCTCTTGAAGCTTTCTTT
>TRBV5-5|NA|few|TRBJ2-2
CASSATRQNTGELFF
TGTGCCAGCAGCGCCACTCGACAGAACACCGGGGAGCTGTTTTTT
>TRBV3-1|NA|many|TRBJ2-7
CASSQVTYEQYF
TGTGCCAGCAGCCAAGTTACCTACGAGCAGTACTTC
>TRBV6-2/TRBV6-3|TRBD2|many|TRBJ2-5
CASSYSRGRGQETQYF
TGTGCCAGCAGTTACTCTCGCGGGAGAGGGCAAGAGACCCAGTACTTC
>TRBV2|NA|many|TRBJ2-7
CASKRRAGANEQYF
TGTGCCAGCAAGAGGAGGGCAGGGGCCAACGAGCAGTACTTC
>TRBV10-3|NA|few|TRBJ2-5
CAISETSQETQYF
TGTGCCATCAGTGAGACTAGCCAAGAGACCCAGTACTTC
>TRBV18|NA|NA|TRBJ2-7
CASSPPLGTLEQYF
TGTGCCAGCTCACCACCACTTGGGACTTTAGAGCAGTACTTC
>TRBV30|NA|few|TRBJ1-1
CAWTLGPGSAFF
TGTGCCTGGACCCTGGGGCCGGGTTCAGCTTTCTTT
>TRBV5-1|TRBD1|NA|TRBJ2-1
CASSLVGQGHYNEQFF
TGCGCCAGCAGCTTGGTGGGACAGGGCCACTACAATGAGCAGTTCTTC
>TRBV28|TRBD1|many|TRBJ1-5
CASSSRTGGQPQHF
TGTGCCAGCAGTTCCCGGACAGGGGGACAGCCCCAGCATTTT
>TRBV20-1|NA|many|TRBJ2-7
CSASTSERGSYEQYF
TGCAGTGCTAGCACGTCGGAAAGGGGCTCCTACGAGCAGTACTTC
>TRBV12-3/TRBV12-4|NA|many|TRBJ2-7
CATCTPGLHSYEQYF
TGTGCCACGTGTACCCCGGGGCTACACTCCTACGAGCAGTACTTC
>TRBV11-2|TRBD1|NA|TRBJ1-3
CASSFYRGEVGNTIYF
TGTGCCAGCAGCTTTTACAGGGGGGAAGTTGGAAACACCATATATTTT
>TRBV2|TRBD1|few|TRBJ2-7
CASGTGDFYEQYF
TGTGCCAGTGGGACAGGGGACTTCTACGAGCAGTACTTC
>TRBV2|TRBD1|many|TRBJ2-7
CASSEEQGAYEQYF
TGTGCCAGCAGTGAAGAACAGGGGGCCTACGAGCAGTACTTC
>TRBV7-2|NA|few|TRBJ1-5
CASSLDGRWSNQPQHF
TGTGCCAGCAGCCTAGATGGGAGGTGGAGCAATCAGCCCCAGCATTTT
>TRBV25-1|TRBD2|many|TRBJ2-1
CASKAGEYNEQFF
TGTGCCAGCAAGGCGGGAGAGTACAATGAGCAGTTCTTC
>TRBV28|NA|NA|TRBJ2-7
CASSLLGRPYEQYF
TGTGCCAGCAGTTTGTTGGGACGCCCCTACGAGCAGTACTTC
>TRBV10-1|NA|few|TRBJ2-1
CASSHRRAAAYNEQFF
TGCGCCAGCAGTCACAGAAGGGCCGCGGCCTACAATGAGCAGTTCTTC
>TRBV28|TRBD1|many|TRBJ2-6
CASSLASNRGPGAGANVLTF
TGTGCCAGCAGTTTGGCGTCGAACAGGGGGCCCGGTGCCGGGGCCAACGTCCTGACTTTC
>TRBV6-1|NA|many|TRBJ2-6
CASSRPPSGANVLTF
TGTGCCAGCAGTCGCCCCCCCTCTGGGGCCAACGTCCTGACTTTC
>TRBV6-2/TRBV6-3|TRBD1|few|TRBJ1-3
CASSPGQEHTIYF
TGTGCCAGCAGTCCGGGACAGGAACACACCATATATTTT
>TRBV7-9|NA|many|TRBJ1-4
CASSPRAGQSNEKLFF
TGTGCCAGCAGCCCGCGGGCAGGGCAAAGTAATGAAAAACTGTTTTTT
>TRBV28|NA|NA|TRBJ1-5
CASGDYRDGNQPQHF
TGTGCCAGCGGCGACTACAGGGATGGCAATCAGCCCCAGCATTTT
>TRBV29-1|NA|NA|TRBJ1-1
CSVSENTEAFF
TGCAGCGTTTCAGAGAACACTGAAGCTTTCTTT
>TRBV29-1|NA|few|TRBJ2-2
CSAKTTNTGELFF
TGCAGCGCCAAGACCACGAACACCGGGGAGCTGTTTTTT
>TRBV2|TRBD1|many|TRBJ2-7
CASSGWGQAPYEQYF
TGTGCCAGCAGTGGATGGGGACAGGCCCCCTACGAGCAGTACTTC
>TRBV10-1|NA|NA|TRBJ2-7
CASSDQGMPYEQYF
TGCGCCAGCAGTGATCAGGGGATGCCCTACGAGCAGTACTTC
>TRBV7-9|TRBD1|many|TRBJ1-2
CASSHRQGLNYGYTF
TGTGCCAGCAGCCATAGACAGGGGTTAAACTATGGCTACACCTTC
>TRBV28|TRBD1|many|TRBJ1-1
CASSMPRGRAEAFF
TGTGCCAGCAGTATGCCCAGGGGGCGAGCTGAAGCTTTCTTT
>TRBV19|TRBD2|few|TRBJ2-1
CASSPEGLAGGNEQFF
TGTGCCAGTAGCCCGGAGGGACTAGCGGGAGGGAATGAGCAGTTCTTC
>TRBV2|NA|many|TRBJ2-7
CASSGLQGLYEQYF
TGTGCCAGCAGTGGTCTGCAGGGGCTGTACGAGCAGTACTTC
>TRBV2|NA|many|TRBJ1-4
CASTREGEKLFF
TGTGCCAGCACCAGGGAAGGAGAAAAACTGTTTTTT
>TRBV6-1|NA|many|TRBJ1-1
CASSSPPGVTEAFF
TGTGCCAGCAGTTCTCCCCCAGGGGTCACTGAAGCTTTCTTT